The 5 T cell receptor beta chains reported below all come from one sample, sequenced in a study of regulatory T cells in long-lasting Graves disease. iRepertoire HTBI primers and Arm-PCR of CDR3 regions built TCR beta libraries. TCRdb re-called the multiplex PCR reads through MiXCR, storing one row per CDR3 protein. The sample lists approximately 230,000 distinct CDR3 sequences, around 17% occurring once. Time point of the sample: newly diagnosed GD, antithyroid drugs for less than 3 months. PBMCs were the source of the RNA used for TCR sequencing. Sequenced material: peripheral blood mononuclear cells (PBMCs), taken at new diagnosis, from a patient treated with antithyroid drugs. The receptor source for this set is a female donor with Graves disease.

This clonotype showed up just a few times. The chain's CDR3 is CAARNSGLSSYNEQFF. The CDR3 DNA is TGTGCCGCACGAAATAGCGGTTTGAGCTCCTACAATGAGCAGTTCTTC. The chain combines TRBV6-1 with TRBJ2-1; tentative D call: TRBD2 (6 bases). Germline CDR1 MNHNS, CDR2 SASEGT. This CDR3 comprises 16 residues. V was cut by 11 bases and J by 0 bases, with 20 bases left in between.

This clonotype was recorded at least ten times. The chain is built from TRBV7-3 and TRBJ2-1; D not resolved. The germline CDR1 and CDR2 sequences are SGHTA and FQGTGA. The CDR3 runs to 13 residues. The V end was cut by 0 bases, the J end by 7 bases, with 7 bases between. The CDR3 loop is CASSLTRANEQFF. For the CDR3, the DNA is TGTGCCAGCAGCTTAACTAGGGCTAATGAGCAGTTCTTC.

Ten or more counts support this clonotype. The chain combines TRBV19 with TRBJ1-2; TRBD1 matches at 7 bases. CDR1 and CDR2 (germline): LNHDA, SQIVND (reference sequence). J lost 6 bases, V lost 3 bases, and 13 bases had no gene match. The CDR3 is made up of 16 amino acids. The CDR3: CASSIPPGTAGDGYTF. DNA of the CDR3: TGTGCCAGTAGTATTCCGCCTGGGACAGCTGGCGATGGCTACACCTTC.

The chain couples TRBV7-9 to TRBJ2-3; 8 nucleotides match TRBD1. CDR1 SEHNR and CDR2 FQNEAQ come from the germline V gene (reference sequence). There are 16 residues in the CDR3. Trimming at V came to 5 bases and at J to 2 bases, leaving 9 bases not matched to a gene. CDR3 residues: CASSLLDRDFTDTQYF. The DNA for the CDR3 is TGTGCCAGCAGCCTATTGGACAGGGACTTCACAGATACGCAGTATTTT.

The chain couples TRBV12-3 or TRBV12-4 to TRBJ2-6; D unresolved. The CDR3 is 13 amino acids. V lost 8 bases to trimming and J lost 0 bases, with 5 bases between them. CDR3: CASVNSGANVLTF. DNA of the CDR3: TGTGCCAGCGTCAACTCTGGGGCCAACGTCCTGACTTTC.